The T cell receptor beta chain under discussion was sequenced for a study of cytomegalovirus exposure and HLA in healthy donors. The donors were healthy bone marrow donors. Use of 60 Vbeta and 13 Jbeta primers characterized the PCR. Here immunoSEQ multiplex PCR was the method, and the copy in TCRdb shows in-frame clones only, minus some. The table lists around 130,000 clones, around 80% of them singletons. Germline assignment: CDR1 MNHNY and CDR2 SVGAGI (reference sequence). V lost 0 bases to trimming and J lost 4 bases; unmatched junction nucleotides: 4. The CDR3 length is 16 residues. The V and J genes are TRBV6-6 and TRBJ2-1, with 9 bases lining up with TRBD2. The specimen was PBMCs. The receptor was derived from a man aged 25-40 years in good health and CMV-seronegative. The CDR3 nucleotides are TGTGCCAGCAGTTACTCGCGGGGGGGGAGATACAATGAGCAGTTCTTC. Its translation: CASSYSRGGRYNEQFF.